A single sample is the source of the 10 T cell receptor beta chains below, sequenced in a study of cytomegalovirus exposure and HLA in healthy donors. The PCR used 60 Vbeta and 13 Jbeta primers. Libraries were prepared by immunoSEQ multiplex PCR; TCRdb keeps only in-frame clonotypes and omits some of them. The data contain approximately 190,000 clones, approximately 88% of them seen just once; the ten biggest clones take up 2.6%. Sequenced: PBMCs. The source of these receptors is a woman aged 45-65 years in good health and CMV-seropositive.

The V and J genes are TRBV7-9 and TRBJ2-7; tentatively, D is TRBD2 (6 bases). This CDR3 spans 17 amino acids. Trimming shortened V by 2 bases and J by 3 bases, and 20 bases separated the two germline ends. Germline CDR1 is SEHNR and CDR2 is FQNEAQ (reference sequence). CDR3 DNA: TGTGCCAGCAGCTTACTGGCGGGGTTGGGACCGCACTACGAGCAGTACTTC. This sequence encodes CASSLLAGLGPHYEQYF.

The V and J genes are TRBV9 and TRBJ2-3; 8 bases align to TRBD2. The CDR3 has 17 residues. V was clipped by 3 bases and J by 1 base; unmatched bases: 10. The germline gives CDR1 SGDLS, CDR2 YYNGEE. The CDR3, as DNA: TGTGCCAGCAGCGGACCCGGGACTAGAGGGGGCACAGATACGCAGTATTTT. As protein: CASSGPGTRGGTDTQYF.

The gene calls are TRBV9 and TRBJ1-3, with D perhaps matching TRBD1 (5 bases). Between the trimmed V and J ends, which lost 5 bases and 4 bases, there was a span of 13 bases. Germline V CDR1 and CDR2: SGDLS, YYNGEE. CDR3 length equals 14 residues. The CDR3 loop is CASRSAGHGNTIYF. CDR3 nucleotides: TGTGCCAGCAGGAGTGCAGGGCACGGAAACACCATATATTTT.

The chain carries TRBV7-8 and TRBJ2-1; D uncertain. Germline-derived CDR1 and CDR2 are SGHVS and FQNEAQ. Trimming left V 5 bases short and J 6 bases short, with 17 bases between. This CDR3 is built from 15 residues. CDR3 amino acids: CASSPDLGAFNEQFF. The CDR3 DNA is TGTGCCAGCAGCCCGGATCTTGGAGCATTCAATGAGCAGTTCTTC.

This chain links TRBV19 with TRBJ2-3; unclear D gene. Looked up from germline, CDR1 is LNHDA and CDR2 is SQIVND (reference sequence). This CDR3 has 13 amino acids. The V gene lost 2 bases and the J gene lost 0 bases, with 3 bases spanning the gap. This chain's CDR3 is CASSIPSTDTQYF. The CDR3 nucleotides read TGTGCCAGTAGTATACCTAGCACAGATACGCAGTATTTT.

V is TRBV25-1 and J is TRBJ2-7; 9 bases are shared with TRBD1. The CDR3 length is 17 residues. The ends lost 0 bases at V and 1 base at J; junction bases unmatched: 7. Germline V gene lookup returns CDR1 MGHDK and CDR2 SYGVNS. CDR3 in amino acids: CASSEYPGTGRSYEQYF. The CDR3 DNA reads as TGTGCCAGCAGTGAATACCCCGGGACAGGGAGATCCTACGAGCAGTACTTC.

The rearrangement joins TRBV5-1 to TRBJ1-4, with D perhaps matching TRBD1 (6 bases). This CDR3 has 16 residues. The V gene's germline CDR1 is SGHRS and CDR2 YFSETQ. Trimming removed 4 bases from V and 3 bases from J, with 16 bases in between. The CDR3 protein is CASSMQGLGANEKLFF. In DNA, the CDR3 is TGCGCCAGCAGCATGCAGGGGTTGGGAGCTAATGAAAAACTGTTTTTT. Full variable domain (remainder filled in from reference TRBV5-1 and TRBJ1-4): KAGVTQTPRYLIKTRGQQVTLSCSPISGHRSVSWYQQTPGQGLQFLFEYFSETQRNKGNFPGRFSGRQFSNSRSEMNVSTLELGDSALYLCASSMQGLGANEKLFFGSGTQLSVL.

This sequence joins TRBV7-9 and TRBJ2-1; 11 nucleotides match TRBD2. The CDR3 totals 15 residues. Germline lookup yields CDR1 SEHNR and CDR2 FQNEAQ (reference sequence). The V and J ends lost 3 bases and 2 bases, in that order; junction bases with no gene match: 0. In nucleotides, the CDR3 is TGTGCCAGCAGCTTTAGCGGGGGGGCCTACAATGAGCAGTTCTTC. Its protein product is CASSFSGGAYNEQFF.

The chain combines TRBV10-3 with TRBJ2-5, with TRBD2 as a possible D gene (7 bases). V lost 10 bases and J 2 bases, leaving 17 bases between the germline ends. Germline V gives CDR1 ENHRY, CDR2 SYGVKD. CDR3 length: 14 amino acids. The CDR3 region has the DNA TGTGCCAGCGGGGGCAGCGAAAATCAAGAGACCCAGTACTTC. Residues: CASGGSENQETQYF.

The chain employs TRBV6-5 and TRBJ2-3, with 8 nucleotides matching TRBD2. The germline V gene has CDR1 MNHEY and CDR2 SVGAGI. J lost 0 bases, V lost 5 bases, and 4 bases had no gene match. The CDR3 runs to 15 residues. CDR3 protein: CASSPRGGSTDTQYF. The CDR3 DNA reads TGTGCCAGCAGTCCTCGGGGGGGGAGCACAGATACGCAGTATTTT.